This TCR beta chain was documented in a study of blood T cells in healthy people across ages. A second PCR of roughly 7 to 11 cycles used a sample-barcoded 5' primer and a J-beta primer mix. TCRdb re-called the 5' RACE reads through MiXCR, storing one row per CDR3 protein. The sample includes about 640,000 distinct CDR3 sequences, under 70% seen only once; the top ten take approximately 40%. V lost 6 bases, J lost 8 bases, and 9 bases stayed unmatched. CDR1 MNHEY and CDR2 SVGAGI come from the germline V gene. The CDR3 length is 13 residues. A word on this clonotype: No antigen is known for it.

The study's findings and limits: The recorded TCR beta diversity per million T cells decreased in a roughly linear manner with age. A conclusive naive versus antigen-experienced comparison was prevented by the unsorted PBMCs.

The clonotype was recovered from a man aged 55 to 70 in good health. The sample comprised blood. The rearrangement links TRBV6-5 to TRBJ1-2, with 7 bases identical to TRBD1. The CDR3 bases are TGTGCCAGCAGCAACCGAGGGGGCCGCGGCTACACCTTC. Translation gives CASSNRGGRGYTF.